This T cell receptor beta chain was identified during a study of T cell repertoires in cytomegalovirus infection (dated by TCRdb to about 2019). In terms of the full investigation: Peptide stimulations targeted recently identified HLA-C-restricted CMV epitopes, whose presentation resists viral immunomodulation, together with well-studied HLA-B-restricted epitopes. Donor HLA type was relevant to the analysis, because carriage of CMV infection together with the matching HLA type was indicated by public TCR beta signatures.

The sample was run on an Illumina HiSeq 1500. Through fastp at Q25 and MiXCR, TCRdb rebuilt clones from the public reads, retaining in-frame beta chains. Every CDR3 protein is listed once, alongside the most common genes and DNA of its rows. For this sample the table gives approximately 500,000 distinct CDR3 sequences, of which around a third were detected only once. The ten largest account for 15% to 20% of the sample. Broad study findings and their caveats: In the ex vivo response, HLA-C-restricted CMV-specific TCR beta clonotypes were dominant, and in two of eight donors the single most frequent clonotype came from this HLA-C-restricted group. In both this cohort and an independent approximately 370-donor cohort, the cumulative frequency of public TCR beta family members distinguished carriers of CMV infection plus the relevant HLA type.

The intended sense of this specimen's treatment or condition label: in vitro stimulation with specific CMV peptide epitopes to enrich CMV-specific T cells. The table lists this clonotype with a count of one. No cognate antigen has been identified for it. No base quality values were provided; no much bigger clone lies one nucleotide off. A read on its own is weak evidence. The sample was cultured PBMCs, taken from culture after CMV antigen stimulation. This receptor was taken from a human donor in good health (CMV status not recorded). Some clones in this sample may be carry-over from other donors' samples.

The DNA reads as follows: TGTGCCTGGTCTACGTGGACAGGGCGCCAGCCCCAGCATTTT. This encodes CAWSTWTGRQPQHF. The rearrangement joined TRBV30 to TRBJ1-5, with 8 central nucleotides matching TRBD1. Including the terminal cysteine and phenylalanine, the CDR3 comprises 14 residues. Solely the CDR3 DNA is kept, with 42 bases framed from the first base. The germline V gene (reference sequence) sets CDR1 to GTSNPN and CDR2 to SVGIG. Relative to germline, V is missing 5 bases and J is missing 7 bases, with 10 bases of the junction outside any gene match.